What follows describes a single TCR beta chain. The antigen is undetermined. This sample was included in a study of quantifying T cell responses using KT2 cells. Study at large: Reverse transcription used primers in the TCR alpha and beta constant regions.

Broader study findings: Detection of KT2 sequences held at the lowest tested level, about one cell per 100,000 PBMC. Very high KT2 spike-in numbers caused saturation in KT2 sequence detection.

Unfractionated PBMC were spiked with known numbers of KT2 clone cells. A single-stranded UMI oligo with SP2 sequence was ligated to cDNA 3' ends. The first PCR ran 4 to 5 cycles with an equimolar RC1.1 and RC1.2 beta primer mix. Starting with the second PCR, alpha and beta TCR chains went through separate processing. TCRdb analysed the UMI-ligation and nested PCR reads with MiXCR anew, one entry per CDR3 protein. The sample lists 40,000 to 50,000 distinct CDR3 sequences, approximately 15% seen once, with 40% to 45% in the top ten. Germline trimming cut 1 base from V and 7 bases from J; bases unmatched to any gene: 12. This CDR3 spans 18 amino acids.

This TCR was sampled from a human donor. The sequenced sample was PBMCs spiked with cells of the T cell clone KT2. The chain uses TRBV12-3 or TRBV12-4 and TRBJ1-5; 11 bases map to TRBD1. CDR3 coding DNA: TGTGCCAGCAGTTTAGACATACGGGACAGGGGGTTAGGGCAGCCCCAGCATTTT. Its protein is CASSLDIRDRGLGQPQHF.